The sequence of this TCR beta chain was determined in a study of cytomegalovirus exposure and HLA in healthy donors. Overall study context: About 200 million T cells yielded around 120 million unique TCR beta sequences in earlier analysis.

Comment on this clone: Its antigen remains unidentified.

General study results and limits: Common viral pathogens were later found to be apparently linked to several of the most significant clusters. Within an earlier analysis, most TCR beta V segments proved productive either about 87% or about 30% of the time.

CDR3 length: 15 amino acids. With V trimmed by 6 bases and J by 7 bases, 9 bases remained unmatched. The germline CDR1 and CDR2 sequences are SGDLS and YYNGEE. The PCR was carried out with 60 Vbeta primers and 13 Jbeta primers. Method: immunoSEQ multiplex PCR; TCRdb's copy keeps in-frame clones and lacks some. The sample has some 150,000 clones, just under 80% seen once; the top ten hold 1.3%. This rearrangement joins TRBV9 to TRBJ2-1; the match to TRBD2 covers 11 bases. Sequences were obtained from PBMCs. This TCR was recovered from a woman between 45 and 65 years old in good health and CMV-seronegative. CDR3 amino acids: CASNRDTSGSNEQFF. CDR3 DNA sequence: TGTGCCAGCAACCGAGACACTAGCGGGAGTAATGAGCAGTTCTTC. Full variable domain (remainder filled in from reference TRBV9 and TRBJ2-1): DSGVTQTPKHLITATGQRVTLRCSPRSGDLSVYWYQQSLDQGLQFLIQYYNGEERAKGNILERFSAQQFPDLHSELNLSSLELGDSALYFCASNRDTSGSNEQFFGPGTRLTVL.